A single sample gave rise to the 31 T cell receptor beta chains below, sequenced in a study of PD-L1 blockade in urothelial cancer. TCRdb's table, derived via immunoSEQ multiplex PCR, lists solely in-frame clones and lacks some. The sample consists of about 37,000 clones, over 75% of them appearing once. Sample: PBMCs, taken around atezolizumab (anti-PD-L1) treatment. The receptor source for this set is a man in his 60s with urothelial cancer.

The chain joins TRBV27 to TRBJ1-1, with 11 nucleotides matching TRBD1. V was clipped by 5 bases and J by 6 bases; unmatched bases: 11. In germline, CDR1 is MNHEY, CDR2 SMNVEV (reference sequence). The CDR3 loop spans 16 amino acids. CDR3: CASSPWTGGGLAEAFF. The CDR3 nucleotides are TGTGCCAGCAGTCCGTGGACAGGGGGCGGGTTGGCTGAAGCTTTCTTT.

This chain connects TRBV7-8 to TRBJ1-2; 12 bases are a match to TRBD1. Germline V gene lookup returns CDR1 SGHVS and CDR2 FQNEAQ. The CDR3 spans 15 residues. Trimming at V came to 3 bases and at J to 7 bases, leaving 6 bases not matched to a gene. The CDR3, as DNA: TGTGCCAGCAGCTTCCCGGGACAGGGGGCCGGTGGCTACACCTTC. Encoded protein: CASSFPGQGAGGYTF.

J is TRBJ2-3 and V is TRBV18, with 9 bases matching TRBD2. CDR1 KGHSH and CDR2 LQKENI come from the germline V gene. J lost 3 bases, V lost 2 bases, and 6 bases had no gene match. The CDR3 extends over 16 amino acids. In DNA form, the CDR3 reads TGTGCCAGCTCACCAATTGCGGGGGGGCTGACAGATACGCAGTATTTT. This sequence encodes CASSPIAGGLTDTQYF.

The genes are TRBV28 and TRBJ1-4; 11 positions match TRBD1. This CDR3 spans 13 amino acids. The germline gives CDR1 MDHEN, CDR2 SYDVKM. V shed 11 bases, J shed 4 bases, and the junction held 3 bases outside the gene matches. The chain's CDR3 is CAGQGALNEKLFF. As DNA, the CDR3 is TGTGCCGGACAGGGGGCGCTTAATGAAAAACTGTTTTTT.

The J gene is TRBJ1-3, the V gene TRBV5-1; D is uncertain. This CDR3 is built from 16 residues. With 4 bases removed from V and 4 bases from J, the gap between germline ends came to 18 bases. Germline V CDR1 and CDR2: SGHRS, YFSETQ. CDR3 coding DNA: TGCGCCAGCAGCGCGGACGGCGGGGTCACCGGAAACACCATATATTTT. It codes for CASSADGGVTGNTIYF.

This chain links TRBV29-1 with TRBJ1-1, with D uncertain. Per the germline V gene, CDR1 is SQVTM and CDR2 is ANQGSEA. This CDR3 is built from 11 residues. V lost 8 bases, J lost 1 base, and 8 bases lay in between. CDR3 loop: CSITRNTEAFF. DNA for the CDR3: TGCAGCATTACCAGGAACACTGAAGCTTTCTTT.

The rearrangement joins TRBV29-1 to TRBJ2-2; 9 bases align to TRBD1. From germline, CDR1 is SQVTM and CDR2 ANQGSEA. The CDR3 is made up of 13 amino acids. Unmatched junction bases numbered 3, after V lost 5 bases and J lost 5 bases. The DNA for the CDR3 is TGCAGCGTTTTGACAGGGGGGACCGGGGAGCTGTTTTTT. Its protein product is CSVLTGGTGELFF.

The V gene is TRBV5-1, the J gene TRBJ2-5, with TRBD2 identical over 9 bases. Germline V lookup: CDR1 SGHRS, CDR2 YFSETQ. V lost 4 bases, J lost 4 bases, and 5 bases stayed unmatched. This CDR3 region has 14 residues. Here the CDR3 DNA reads TGCGCCAGCAGCCAGACGACTAGCGGAGAGACCCAGTACTTC. Its protein is CASSQTTSGETQYF.

This clone was counted once. The chain combines TRBV7-2 with TRBJ2-7; D possibly corresponds to TRBD2 (5 bases). The ends were cut back, 1 base at V and 4 bases at J, with 14 bases in the middle. Germline CDR1 reads SGHTA; CDR2 reads FQGNSA. This CDR3 has 15 residues. The CDR3 is CASSLGGRTEYEQYF. Here the CDR3 DNA reads TGTGCCAGCAGCTTAGGGGGTCGGACTGAGTACGAGCAGTACTTC.

The CDR3 loop is CASTGTSGGWSSYNEQFF. The CDR3 region has the DNA TGTGCCAGCACCGGGACTAGCGGGGGGTGGAGCTCCTACAATGAGCAGTTCTTC. The chain employs TRBV2 and TRBJ2-1, with 15 bases matching TRBD2. The CDR3 loop spans 18 amino acids. Germline assignment: CDR1 SNHLY and CDR2 FYNNEI. Germline trimming cut 7 bases from V and 0 bases from J; bases unmatched to any gene: 7. Looking up the rest from reference TRBV2 and TRBJ2-1 gives the full variable domain: EPEVTQTPSHQVTQMGQEVILRCVPISNHLYFYWYRQILGQKVEFLVSFYNNEISEKSEIFDDQFSVERPDGSNFTLKIRSTKLEDSAMYFCASTGTSGGWSSYNEQFFGPGTRLTVL.

This chain joins TRBV21-1 and TRBJ2-7; TRBD1, as called in the table, went unchecked against the DNA. TRBV21-1 is termed a pseudogene. The CDR3 loop spans 19 amino acids. The CDR3 loop is CASSKVRIRWDIRPREQYF. DNA for the CDR3: TGTGCCAGCAGCAAAGTCAGAATCCGTTGGGACATTCGCCCCCGCGAGCAGTACTTC.

V and J are TRBV5-4 and TRBJ2-7; 10 bases are shared with TRBD1. The germline CDR1 and CDR2 sequences are SGHNT and YYREEE (reference sequence). The length of the CDR3 is 16 residues. The trim removed 0 bases at V and 3 bases at J, leaving 6 bases unmatched. This CDR3 is CASSLDLGQGIYEQYF. The CDR3 DNA is TGTGCCAGCAGCTTGGATTTGGGACAGGGGATCTACGAGCAGTACTTC.

J is TRBJ1-2 and V is TRBV28; unclear D gene. The CDR3 is made up of 13 amino acids. The germline V and J ends were trimmed by 3 bases and 3 bases, with 8 bases remaining between them. Germline lookup yields CDR1 MDHEN and CDR2 SYDVKM. CDR3: CASSFVEYYGYTF. CDR3 coding DNA: TGTGCCAGCAGTTTTGTGGAGTACTATGGCTACACCTTC.

This clone was observed a single time. V is TRBV7-8 and J is TRBJ2-1, with 8 bases matching TRBD2. Germline trimming cut 0 bases from V and 2 bases from J; bases unmatched to any gene: 9. The germline gives CDR1 SGHVS, CDR2 FQNEAQ. The CDR3 sequence is 18 residues long. The CDR3 loop reads CASSLAPPSGLPYNEQFF. The CDR3 DNA reads as TGTGCCAGCAGCTTAGCCCCCCCTAGCGGGCTGCCCTACAATGAGCAGTTCTTC.

The CDR3 DNA is TGTGCCACCAGCAGTCATGCGGGCGGGGGGACCGGGGGGGAGACCCAGTACTTC. This translates into CATSSHAGGGTGGETQYF. The chain has TRBV15 and TRBJ2-5; 8 positions agree with TRBD2. Looked up from germline, CDR1 is LNHNV and CDR2 is YYDKDF (reference sequence). The CDR3 totals 18 residues. Trimming at V came to 3 bases and at J to 5 bases, leaving 17 bases not matched to a gene.

The V and J genes are TRBV2 and TRBJ1-2; the match to TRBD1 covers 11 bases. Looked up from germline, CDR1 is SNHLY and CDR2 is FYNNEI. This CDR3 is 17 amino acids long. Trimming cost V 3 bases and J 4 bases; bases outside gene matches: 10. The CDR3 nucleotides are TGTGCCAGCAGTGACCGACGGACAGGGGGCAGGAGCTATGGCTACACCTTC. The encoded protein is CASSDRRTGGRSYGYTF.

V gene TRBV6-6 combines with J gene TRBJ1-2; D is possibly TRBD1 (5 bases). V lost 3 bases to trimming and J lost 0 bases, with 14 bases between them. From germline, CDR1 is MNHNY and CDR2 SVGAGI (reference sequence). The CDR3 consists of 16 residues. In DNA, the CDR3 is TGTGCCAGCAGTTATAGGGGCTCAATTTCTAACTATGGCTACACCTTC. It yields the protein CASSYRGSISNYGYTF.

CDR3 nucleotides: TGTGCCAGCTCACTCCTCCCGCCGACAGACGCAAACTATGGCTACACCTTC. Amino acids: CASSLLPPTDANYGYTF. The chain is built from TRBV18 and TRBJ1-2; weak D call: TRBD1 (5 bases). V was clipped by 4 bases and J by 2 bases, with 20 bases between them. The CDR3 loop spans 17 amino acids. The germline V gene encodes CDR1 KGHSH and CDR2 LQKENI.

V and J are TRBV10-2 and TRBJ1-6, with 10 bases identical to TRBD1. V lost 2 bases and J lost 7; bases outside the gene matches: 14. Germline lookup yields CDR1 WSHSY and CDR2 SAAADI. CDR3 size: 19 residues. The CDR3 DNA follows: TGCGCCAGCAGTGAGAGTGGGTTGGGACAGGGGATGGAAAATTCACCCCTCCACTTT. Translation: CASSESGLGQGMENSPLHF.

The gene calls are TRBV2 and TRBJ2-5; 8 bases line up with TRBD2. Germline V gene data show CDR1 as SNHLY and CDR2 as FYNNEI. CDR3 length equals 18 residues. Trimming at V came to 2 bases and at J to 0 bases, leaving 11 bases not matched to a gene. CDR3 nucleotides: TGTGCCAGCAGTGAAAGTTTACGTCTAGCGGGCAACCAAGAGACCCAGTACTTC. Translating it yields CASSESLRLAGNQETQYF. The entire variable domain, with the rest obtained from reference TRBV2 and TRBJ2-5, is as follows: EPEVTQTPSHQVTQMGQEVILRCVPISNHLYFYWYRQILGQKVEFLVSFYNNEISEKSEIFDDQFSVERPDGSNFTLKIRSTKLEDSAMYFCASSESLRLAGNQETQYFGPGTRLLVL.

This chain connects TRBV7-2 to TRBJ2-2, with D possibly being TRBD1 (6 bases). Trimming cost V 0 bases and J 1 base, with 12 bases left between them. Looked up from germline, CDR1 is SGHTA and CDR2 is FQGNSA. The CDR3 spans 17 residues. CDR3 sequence (DNA): TGTGCCAGCAGCTTAGCGCTCAGGGGTCAGAACACCGGGGAGCTGTTTTTT. Protein: CASSLALRGQNTGELFF.

The chain recombines TRBV6-1 with TRBJ2-7; perhaps TRBD2 as D (5 bases). Germline CDR1 reads MNHNS; CDR2 reads SASEGT. CDR3 length equals 14 residues. With 8 bases removed from V and 2 bases from J, the gap between germline ends came to 16 bases. The CDR3 here is CASGKLTIPYEQYF. In nucleotides, the CDR3 is TGTGCCAGCGGAAAGTTGACTATCCCCTACGAGCAGTACTTC.

The V call is TRBV5-1, the J call TRBJ1-4; D is unresolved. CDR1 is SGHRS and CDR2 is YFSETQ in the germline V gene. The CDR3 sequence is 14 residues long. With 4 bases removed from V and 7 bases from J, the gap between germline ends came to 14 bases. The CDR3 here is CASSPGQMGEKLFF. The DNA of the CDR3 is TGCGCCAGCAGCCCGGGTCAAATGGGTGAAAAACTGTTTTTT. Complete variable domain (other parts from reference TRBV5-1 and TRBJ1-4): KAGVTQTPRYLIKTRGQQVTLSCSPISGHRSVSWYQQTPGQGLQFLFEYFSETQRNKGNFPGRFSGRQFSNSRSEMNVSTLELGDSALYLCASSPGQMGEKLFFGSGTQLSVL.

This chain joins TRBV20-1 and TRBJ1-6; D is undetermined. Germline assignment: CDR1 DFQATT and CDR2 SNEGSKA (reference sequence). V was shortened by 1 base and J by 13 bases, with 8 bases between the two germline ends. CDR3 length: 11 amino acids. In DNA, the CDR3 is TGCAGTGCTAGAGGTCCCCCGCCCCTCCACTTT. It specifies CSARGPPPLHF.

This chain links TRBV28 with TRBJ2-1; 11 bases are shared with TRBD2. This CDR3 is 17 amino acids long. The germline gives CDR1 MDHEN, CDR2 SYDVKM. Losses at the gene ends were 5 bases for V and 5 bases for J; bases not matched to a gene: 11. CDR3 region: CASSLYYGTSGNNEQFF. In nucleotides, the CDR3 is TGTGCCAGCAGTCTATATTACGGGACTAGCGGAAACAATGAGCAGTTCTTC.

This chain uses TRBV7-6 with TRBJ1-2; D may be TRBD1 (6 bases). The germline V and J ends were trimmed by 0 bases and 4 bases, with 6 bases remaining between them. CDR3 length: 13 residues. The germline V gene has CDR1 SGHVS and CDR2 FNYEAQ. DNA for the CDR3: TGTGCCAGCAGCTTAGCAGGGGGCTATGGCTACACCTTC. It specifies CASSLAGGYGYTF.

The rearrangement uses TRBV7-9 and TRBJ2-2, with D possibly matching TRBD2 (7 bases). The CDR3 is 15 amino acids. Per the germline V gene, CDR1 is SEHNR and CDR2 is FQNEAQ (reference sequence). V was trimmed by 8 bases and J by 4 bases, leaving 17 bases between them. CDR3 in DNA: TGTGCCAGCCAACCGGTGGGAGGGGGCACCGGGGAGCTGTTTTTT. It yields the protein CASQPVGGGTGELFF.

In its sample, this clone was seen many times. The V and J genes are TRBV4-1 and TRBJ1-6; D uncertain. Trimming left V 1 base short and J 8 bases short, with 15 bases between. The CDR3 extends over 16 amino acids. Germline V gives CDR1 MGHRA, CDR2 YSYEKL. The CDR3 protein is CASSQAGLLWDSPLHF. In nucleotides, the CDR3 is TGCGCCAGCAGCCAAGCCGGACTTCTTTGGGATTCACCCCTCCACTTT.

V gene TRBV4-1 combines with J gene TRBJ1-4, with 8 bases identical to TRBD1. The germline CDR1 and CDR2 sequences are MGHRA and YSYEKL. The junction had 7 bases not matched to a gene; V was cut back by 0 bases and J by 7 bases. The CDR3 runs to 16 residues. CDR3 sequence reads: CASSQDGAGGVEKLFF. The CDR3 nucleotides are TGCGCCAGCAGCCAAGATGGGGCAGGGGGCGTTGAAAAACTGTTTTTT.

This clone was detected only once. The J gene is TRBJ2-5, the V gene TRBV6-4; 10 bases agree with TRBD2. Germline V gives CDR1 MRHNA, CDR2 SNTAGT. This CDR3 has 19 residues. The J segment lost 2 bases and the V segment lost 0 bases, leaving 12 bases of the junction unmatched. The chain's CDR3 is CASSDSAASGGPLQETQYF. CDR3 in DNA: TGTGCCAGCAGTGACTCCGCGGCTAGCGGGGGCCCATTACAAGAGACCCAGTACTTC.

The chain joins TRBV27 to TRBJ2-1; D might be TRBD2 (5 bases). The CDR3 consists of 13 residues. Trimming cost V 5 bases and J 13 bases, with 18 bases left between them. Per germline, CDR1 MNHEY and CDR2 SMNVEV (reference sequence). As DNA, the CDR3 is TGTGCCAGCAGTCCCGACCGGGAAGCTCCCCAGTTCTTC. Amino acid sequence: CASSPDREAPQFF.